This T cell receptor beta chain was found in a study of cytomegalovirus exposure and HLA in healthy donors. The CDR3 has 17 residues. The V gene's germline CDR1 is LNHDA and CDR2 SQIVND (reference sequence). With 1 base clipped from V and 2 bases from J, the junction kept 7 bases outside the gene matches. The assay was immunoSEQ multiplex PCR, and TCRdb's table has in-frame clones only and misses some. Among about 110,000 clones listed, around 95% were seen once. The donors were members of the validation cohort comprising about 130 subjects, separate from the roughly 700-subject first cohort. This rearrangement joins TRBV19 to TRBJ1-5; 8 bases match TRBD1. What was sequenced was PBMCs. The sequence was obtained from a woman aged 18-29 years in good health and CMV-seronegative. The CDR3 reads CASSIGRTGWGNQPQHF. The CDR3 DNA follows: TGTGCCAGTAGTATAGGGAGGACAGGGTGGGGCAATCAGCCCCAGCATTTT.